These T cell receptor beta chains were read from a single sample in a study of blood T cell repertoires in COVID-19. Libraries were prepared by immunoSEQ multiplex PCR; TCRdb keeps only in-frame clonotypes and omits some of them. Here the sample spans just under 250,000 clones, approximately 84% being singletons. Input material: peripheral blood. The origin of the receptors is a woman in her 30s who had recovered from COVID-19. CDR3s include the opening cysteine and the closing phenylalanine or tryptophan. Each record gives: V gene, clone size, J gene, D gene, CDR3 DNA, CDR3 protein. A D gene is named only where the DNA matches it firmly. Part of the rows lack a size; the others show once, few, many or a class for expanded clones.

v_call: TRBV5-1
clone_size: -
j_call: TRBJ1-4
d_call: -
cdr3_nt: TGCGCCAGCAGCTTGGGCCGGGTCGGGGAAAAACTGTTTTTT
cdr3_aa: CASSLGRVGEKLFF

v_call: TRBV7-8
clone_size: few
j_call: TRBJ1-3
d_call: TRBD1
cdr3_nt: TGTGCCAGCAGCAAACAGGGGTTTTCTGGAAACACCATATATTTT
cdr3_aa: CASSKQGFSGNTIYF

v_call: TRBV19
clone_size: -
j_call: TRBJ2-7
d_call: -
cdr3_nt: TGTGCCACCACGGACAGCTACGAGCAGTACTTC
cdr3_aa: CATTDSYEQYF

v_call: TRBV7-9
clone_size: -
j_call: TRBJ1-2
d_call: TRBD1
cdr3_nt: TGTGCCAGCAGCTCACCGACAGGGTCTGGCTACACCTTC
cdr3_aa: CASSSPTGSGYTF

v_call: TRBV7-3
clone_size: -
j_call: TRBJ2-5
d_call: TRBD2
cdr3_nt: TGTGCCAGCAGCGCCCTAGCGGGGGGAAAAGAGACCCAGTACTTC
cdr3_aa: CASSALAGGKETQYF

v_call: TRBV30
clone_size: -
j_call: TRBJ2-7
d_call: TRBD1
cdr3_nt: TGTGCCTGGGGCCCTAGCCGGACAGGCCAGAGCTCCTACGAGCAGTACTTC
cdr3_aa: CAWGPSRTGQSSYEQYF

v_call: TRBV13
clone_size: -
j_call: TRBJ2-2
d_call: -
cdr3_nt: TGTGCCAGCAGCCCCCGGGGTAGCGGGGAGCTGTTTTTT
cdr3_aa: CASSPRGSGELFF

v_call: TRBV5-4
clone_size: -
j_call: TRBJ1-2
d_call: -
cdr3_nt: TGTGCCAGCAGCTTGAACGGGTTAGCTAACTATGGCTACACCTTC
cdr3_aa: CASSLNGLANYGYTF

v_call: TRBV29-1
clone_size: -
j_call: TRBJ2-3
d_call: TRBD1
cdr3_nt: TGCAGCGCCAGGGGGAATACGCAGTATTTT
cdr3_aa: CSARGNTQYF

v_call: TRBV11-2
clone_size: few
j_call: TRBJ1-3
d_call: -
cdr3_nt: TGTGCCAGCAGCTTAACACCGACTACAAACACCATATATTTT
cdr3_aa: CASSLTPTTNTIYF

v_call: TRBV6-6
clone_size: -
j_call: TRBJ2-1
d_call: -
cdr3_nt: TGTGCCGTAAAGGGAGGTCTCTACAATGAGCAGTTCTTC
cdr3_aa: CAVKGGLYNEQFF

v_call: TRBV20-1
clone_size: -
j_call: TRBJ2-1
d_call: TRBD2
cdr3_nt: TGCAGTGCCAGGGAGGGTTATGAGCAGTTCTTC
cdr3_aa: CSAREGYEQFF

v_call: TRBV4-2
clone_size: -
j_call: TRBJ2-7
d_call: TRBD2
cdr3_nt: TGTGCCAGCAGCTACGACGTGGGCGGGGGGGAGCAGTACTTC
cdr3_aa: CASSYDVGGGEQYF

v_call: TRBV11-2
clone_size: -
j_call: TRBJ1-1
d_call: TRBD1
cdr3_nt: TGTGCCAGCAGCTCTGGTGGGACAGGGGTTAACACTGAAGCTTTCTTT
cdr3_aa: CASSSGGTGVNTEAFF

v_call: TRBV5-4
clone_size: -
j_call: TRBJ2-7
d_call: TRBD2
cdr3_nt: TGTGCCAGCAGCGCAGCGGGGCGTTCTACCTACGAGCAGTACTTC
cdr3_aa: CASSAAGRSTYEQYF

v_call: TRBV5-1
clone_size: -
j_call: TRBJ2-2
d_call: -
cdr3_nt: TGCGCCAGCAGCTTGGCCGCGGTAGTCGGAGACACCGGGGAGCTGTTTTTT
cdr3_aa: CASSLAAVVGDTGELFF

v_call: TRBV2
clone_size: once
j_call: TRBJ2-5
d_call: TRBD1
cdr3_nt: TGTGCCAGTTCCGGGACAGGGGCTCCAGAGACCCAGTACTTC
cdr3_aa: CASSGTGAPETQYF

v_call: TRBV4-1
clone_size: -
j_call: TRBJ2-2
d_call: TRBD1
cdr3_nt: TGCGCCAGCAGCACAGGGGCGAACACCGGGGAGCTGTTTTTT
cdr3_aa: CASSTGANTGELFF

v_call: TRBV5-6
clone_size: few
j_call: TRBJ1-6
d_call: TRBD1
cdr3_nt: TGTGCCAGCAGCGGACAGGGTTCACCCCTCCACTTT
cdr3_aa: CASSGQGSPLHF

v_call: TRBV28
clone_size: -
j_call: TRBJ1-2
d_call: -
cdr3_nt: TGTGCCAGCAGTCGGTCGAACTATGGCTACACCTTC
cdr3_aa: CASSRSNYGYTF

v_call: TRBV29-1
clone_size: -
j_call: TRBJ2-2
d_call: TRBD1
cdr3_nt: TGCAGCGTTGCAGCGACAGGGAGGAACACCGGGGAGCTGTTTTTT
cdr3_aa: CSVAATGRNTGELFF

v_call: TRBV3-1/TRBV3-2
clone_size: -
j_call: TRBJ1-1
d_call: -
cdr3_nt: TGTGCCAGCAGCCAAGTAAATGAAGCTTTCTTT
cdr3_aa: CASSQVNEAFF

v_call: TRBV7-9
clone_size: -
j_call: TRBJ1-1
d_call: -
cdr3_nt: TGTGCCAGCAGCCTCCTGAGACAGGAGAACACTGAAGCTTTCTTT
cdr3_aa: CASSLLRQENTEAFF

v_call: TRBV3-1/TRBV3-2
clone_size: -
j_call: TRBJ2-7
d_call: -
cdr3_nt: TGTGCCAGCAGCCAAGGATACGACAGAACCTACGAGCAGTACTTC
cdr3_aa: CASSQGYDRTYEQYF

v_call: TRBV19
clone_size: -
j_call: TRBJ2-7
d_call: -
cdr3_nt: TGTGCCAGTCGGGACTCCGGCTCCTACGAGCAGTACTTC
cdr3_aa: CASRDSGSYEQYF

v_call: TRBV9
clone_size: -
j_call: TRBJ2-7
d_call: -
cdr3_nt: TGTGCCAGCAGCACCGGACAAAACCCCTACGAGCAGTACTTC
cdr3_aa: CASSTGQNPYEQYF

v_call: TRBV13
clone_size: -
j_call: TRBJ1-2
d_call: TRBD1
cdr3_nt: TGTGCCAGCAGCCACCCTTCACAGGGGAACTATGGCTACACCTTC
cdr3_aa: CASSHPSQGNYGYTF

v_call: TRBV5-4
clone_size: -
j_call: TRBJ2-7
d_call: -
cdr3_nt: TGTGCCAGCAGCAGCCCAGGGGACGAGCAGTACTTC
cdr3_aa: CASSSPGDEQYF

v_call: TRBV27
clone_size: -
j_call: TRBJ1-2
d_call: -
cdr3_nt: TGTGCCAGTAAACTGGACACCAGCAGTGGCTACACCTTC
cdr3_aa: CASKLDTSSGYTF

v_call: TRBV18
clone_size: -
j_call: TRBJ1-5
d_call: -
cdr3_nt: TGTGCCAGCTCACCAGCCGGGGGAGGATATAGCAATCAGCCCCAGCATTTT
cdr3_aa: CASSPAGGGYSNQPQHF

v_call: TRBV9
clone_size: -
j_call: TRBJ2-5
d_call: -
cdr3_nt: TGTGCCAGCAGCGTAGTGGGCGGGGTAGGAGAGACCCAGTACTTC
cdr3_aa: CASSVVGGVGETQYF

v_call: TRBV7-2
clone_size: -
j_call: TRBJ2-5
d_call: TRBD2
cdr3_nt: TGTGCCAGCAGCTCCATAGCGGGGCAAGAGACCCAGTACTTC
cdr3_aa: CASSSIAGQETQYF

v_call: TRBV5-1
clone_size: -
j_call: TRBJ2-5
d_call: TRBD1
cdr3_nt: TGCGCCAGCAGCGAATACAGGGGGGAGACCCAGTACTTC
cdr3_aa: CASSEYRGETQYF

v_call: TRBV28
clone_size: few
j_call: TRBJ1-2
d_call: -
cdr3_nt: TGTGCCAGCAGTTATGTGGGTGTCGGGGGGACGCAAAACTATGGCTACACCTTC
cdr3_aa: CASSYVGVGGTQNYGYTF

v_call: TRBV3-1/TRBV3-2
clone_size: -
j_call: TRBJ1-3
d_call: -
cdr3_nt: TGTGCCAGCAGCCCCCTACAGGGTGTGTCTGGAAACACCATATATTTT
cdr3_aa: CASSPLQGVSGNTIYF

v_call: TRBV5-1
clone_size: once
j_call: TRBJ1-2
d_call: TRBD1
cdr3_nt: TGCGCCAGCAGCTTGGCCCCGGGACAGGGGGGGGGCTACACCTTC
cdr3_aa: CASSLAPGQGGGYTF

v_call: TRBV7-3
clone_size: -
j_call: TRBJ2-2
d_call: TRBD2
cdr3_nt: TGTGCTTCCCGCCTAGCGGGGAACACCGGGGAGCTGTTTTTT
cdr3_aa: CASRLAGNTGELFF

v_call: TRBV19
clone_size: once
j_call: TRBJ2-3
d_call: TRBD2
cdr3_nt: TGTGCCAGTAGTATTAACGGGGGGGGATCAGATACGCAGTATTTT
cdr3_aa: CASSINGGGSDTQYF

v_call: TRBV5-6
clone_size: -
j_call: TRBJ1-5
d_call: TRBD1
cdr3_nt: TGTGCCAGCAGCTCGGGACAGGGGGCAAGTCAGCCCCAGCATTTT
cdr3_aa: CASSSGQGASQPQHF

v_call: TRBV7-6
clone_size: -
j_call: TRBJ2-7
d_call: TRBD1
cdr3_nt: TGTGCCAGCAGCCCCACAAGGGACAGTAACTACGAGCAGTACTTC
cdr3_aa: CASSPTRDSNYEQYF

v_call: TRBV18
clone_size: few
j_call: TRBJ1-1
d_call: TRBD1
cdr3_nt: TGTGCCAGCTCACTTCAGGGGGAAGGCACTGAAGCTTTCTTT
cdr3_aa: CASSLQGEGTEAFF

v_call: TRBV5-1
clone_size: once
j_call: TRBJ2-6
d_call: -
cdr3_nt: TGCGCCAGCAGCTTGTATGGGGCCAACGTCCTGACTTTC
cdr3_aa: CASSLYGANVLTF

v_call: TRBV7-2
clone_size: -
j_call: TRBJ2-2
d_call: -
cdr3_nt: TGTGCCAGCAGCCCCTTACCGGGGGTAAACACCGGGGAGCTGTTTTTT
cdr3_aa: CASSPLPGVNTGELFF

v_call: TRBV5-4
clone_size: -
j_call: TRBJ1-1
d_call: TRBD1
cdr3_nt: TGTGCCAGCAGCTTGTCAGGGGGCACTGAAGCTTTCTTT
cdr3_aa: CASSLSGGTEAFF

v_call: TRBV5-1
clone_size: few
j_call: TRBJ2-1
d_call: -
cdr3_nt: TGCGCCAGCAGCTTAGTAGCCGCTAACAATGAGCAGTTCTTC
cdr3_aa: CASSLVAANNEQFF

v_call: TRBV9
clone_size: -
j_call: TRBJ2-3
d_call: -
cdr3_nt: TGTGCCAGCAGCCCAGACATGGGAGATACGCAGTATTTT
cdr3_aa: CASSPDMGDTQYF

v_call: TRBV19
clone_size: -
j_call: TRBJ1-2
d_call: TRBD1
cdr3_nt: TGTGCCAGTAGTATCGGAACCCCGACAGGGGTCTATGGCTACACCTTC
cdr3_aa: CASSIGTPTGVYGYTF

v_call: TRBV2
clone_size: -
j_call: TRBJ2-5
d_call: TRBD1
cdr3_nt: TGTGCCAGCAGACTTACAGGGGCCCAAGAGACCCAGTACTTC
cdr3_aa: CASRLTGAQETQYF

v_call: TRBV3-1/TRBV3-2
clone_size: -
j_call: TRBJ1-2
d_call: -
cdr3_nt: TGTGCCAGCAGCCAAGATCGGGAGGCCGGGGGTGGCTACACCTTC
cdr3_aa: CASSQDREAGGGYTF

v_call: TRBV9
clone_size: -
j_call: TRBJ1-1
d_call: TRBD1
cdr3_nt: TGTGCCAGCAGCGTAGGAGGGACAGGGAAGGAAGCTTTCTTT
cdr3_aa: CASSVGGTGKEAFF